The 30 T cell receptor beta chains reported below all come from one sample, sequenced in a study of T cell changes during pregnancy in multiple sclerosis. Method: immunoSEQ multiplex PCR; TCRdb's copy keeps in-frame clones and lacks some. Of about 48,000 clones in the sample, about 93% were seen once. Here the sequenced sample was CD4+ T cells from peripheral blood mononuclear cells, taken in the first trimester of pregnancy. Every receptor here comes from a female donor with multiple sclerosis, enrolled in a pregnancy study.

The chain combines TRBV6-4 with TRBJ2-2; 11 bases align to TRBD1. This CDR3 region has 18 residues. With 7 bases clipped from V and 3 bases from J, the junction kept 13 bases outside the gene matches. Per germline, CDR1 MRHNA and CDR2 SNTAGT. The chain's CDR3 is CASTEFGQGAVDTGELFF. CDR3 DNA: TGTGCCAGCACCGAATTCGGACAGGGGGCAGTGGACACCGGGGAGCTGTTTTTT.

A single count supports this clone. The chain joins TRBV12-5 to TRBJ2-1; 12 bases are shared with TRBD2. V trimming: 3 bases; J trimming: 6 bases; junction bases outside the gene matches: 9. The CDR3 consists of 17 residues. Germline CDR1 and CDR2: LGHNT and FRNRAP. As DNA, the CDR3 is TGTGCTAGTGGTTTCAGACTAGCGGGGGCCGTACTCAATGAGCAGTTCTTC. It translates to CASGFRLAGAVLNEQFF.

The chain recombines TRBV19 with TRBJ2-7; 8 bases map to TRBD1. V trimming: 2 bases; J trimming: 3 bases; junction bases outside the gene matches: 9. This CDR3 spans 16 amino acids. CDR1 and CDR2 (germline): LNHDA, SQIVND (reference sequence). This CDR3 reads CASSIRTGQRHYEQYF. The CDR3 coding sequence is TGTGCCAGTAGTATACGGACAGGGCAAAGACACTACGAGCAGTACTTC.

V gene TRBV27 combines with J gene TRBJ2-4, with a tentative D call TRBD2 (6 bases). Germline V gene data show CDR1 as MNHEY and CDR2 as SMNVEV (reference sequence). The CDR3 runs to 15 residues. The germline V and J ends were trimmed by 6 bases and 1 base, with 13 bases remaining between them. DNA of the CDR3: TGTGCCAGCAGAGGGCGGGGTCTCGCCAAAAACATTCAGTACTTC. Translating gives CASRGRGLAKNIQYF.

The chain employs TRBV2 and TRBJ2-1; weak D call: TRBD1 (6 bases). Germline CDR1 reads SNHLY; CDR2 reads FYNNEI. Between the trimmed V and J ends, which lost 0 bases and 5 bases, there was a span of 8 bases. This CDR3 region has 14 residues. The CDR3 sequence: CASSEAQGNNEQFF. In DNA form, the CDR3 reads TGTGCCAGCAGTGAAGCACAGGGAAACAATGAGCAGTTCTTC.

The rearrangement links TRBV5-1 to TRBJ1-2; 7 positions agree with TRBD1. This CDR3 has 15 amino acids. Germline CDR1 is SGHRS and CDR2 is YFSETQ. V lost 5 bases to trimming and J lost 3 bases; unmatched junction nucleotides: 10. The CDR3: CASRIITGTDYGYTF. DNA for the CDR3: TGCGCCAGCAGAATAATAACCGGGACAGACTATGGCTACACCTTC. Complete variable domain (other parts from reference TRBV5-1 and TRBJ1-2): KAGVTQTPRYLIKTRGQQVTLSCSPISGHRSVSWYQQTPGQGLQFLFEYFSETQRNKGNFPGRFSGRQFSNSRSEMNVSTLELGDSALYLCASRIITGTDYGYTFGSGTRLTVV.

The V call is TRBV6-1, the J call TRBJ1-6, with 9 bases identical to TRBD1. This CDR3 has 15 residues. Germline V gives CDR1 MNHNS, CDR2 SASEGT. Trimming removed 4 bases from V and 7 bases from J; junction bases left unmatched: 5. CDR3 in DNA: TGTGCCAGCAGTGTCGGGACAGGGCCGAATTCACCCCTCCACTTT. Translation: CASSVGTGPNSPLHF.

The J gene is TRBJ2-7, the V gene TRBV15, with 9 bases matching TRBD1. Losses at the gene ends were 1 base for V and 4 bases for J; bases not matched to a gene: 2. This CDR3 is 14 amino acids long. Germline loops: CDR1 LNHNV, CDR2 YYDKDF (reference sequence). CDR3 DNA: TGTGCCACCAGCAGAGGGGACAGGGAGTACGAGCAGTACTTC. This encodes CATSRGDREYEQYF.

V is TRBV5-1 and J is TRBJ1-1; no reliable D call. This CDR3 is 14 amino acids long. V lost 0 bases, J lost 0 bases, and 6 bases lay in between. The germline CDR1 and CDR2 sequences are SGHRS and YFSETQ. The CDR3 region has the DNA TGCGCCAGCAGCTTGGTAGAATTGAACACTGAAGCTTTCTTT. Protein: CASSLVELNTEAFF.

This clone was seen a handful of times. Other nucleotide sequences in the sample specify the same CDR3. CDR3 region: CASSLGTTYNSPLHF. Here the CDR3 DNA reads TGTGCCAGCAGTTTAGGGACAACCTATAATTCACCCCTCCACTTT. The chain couples TRBV27 to TRBJ1-6, with D maybe TRBD1 (6 bases). CDR1 and CDR2 (germline): MNHEY, SMNVEV (reference sequence). The length of the CDR3 is 15 residues. V lost 2 bases and J 2 bases, leaving 7 bases between the germline ends.

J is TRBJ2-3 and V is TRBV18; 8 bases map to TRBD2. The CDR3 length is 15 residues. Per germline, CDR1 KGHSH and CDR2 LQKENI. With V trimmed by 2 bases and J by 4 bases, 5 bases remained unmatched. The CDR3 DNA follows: TGTGCCAGCTCACCAGGAGCGGGGGCTGCAGATACGCAGTATTTT. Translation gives CASSPGAGAADTQYF.

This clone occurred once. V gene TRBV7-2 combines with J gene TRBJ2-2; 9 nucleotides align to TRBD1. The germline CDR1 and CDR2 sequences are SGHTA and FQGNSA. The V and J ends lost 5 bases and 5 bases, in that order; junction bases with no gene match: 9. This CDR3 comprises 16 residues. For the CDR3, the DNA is TGTGCCAGCAGCCCAACCGGGACAGGGAAAACCGGGGAGCTGTTTTTT. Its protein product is CASSPTGTGKTGELFF.

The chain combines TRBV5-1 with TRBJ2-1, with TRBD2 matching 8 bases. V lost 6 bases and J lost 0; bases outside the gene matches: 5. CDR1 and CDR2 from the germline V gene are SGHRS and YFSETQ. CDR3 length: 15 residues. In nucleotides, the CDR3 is TGCGCCAGCAACTTAGCGGGGAACTCCTACAATGAGCAGTTCTTC. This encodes CASNLAGNSYNEQFF.

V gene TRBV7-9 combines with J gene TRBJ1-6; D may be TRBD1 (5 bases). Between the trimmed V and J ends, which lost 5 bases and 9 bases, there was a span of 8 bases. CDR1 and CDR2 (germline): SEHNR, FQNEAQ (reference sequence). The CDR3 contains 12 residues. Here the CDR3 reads CASSQGTSPLHF. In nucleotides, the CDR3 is TGTGCCAGCAGCCAGGGAACTTCACCCCTCCACTTT.

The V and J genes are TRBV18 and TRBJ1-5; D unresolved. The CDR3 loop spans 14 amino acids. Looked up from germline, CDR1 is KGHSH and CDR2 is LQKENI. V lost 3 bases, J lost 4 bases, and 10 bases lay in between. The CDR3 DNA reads TGTGCCAGCTCACCCCCCGGCGGGAATCAGCCCCAGCATTTT. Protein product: CASSPPGGNQPQHF.

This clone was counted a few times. CDR3 in amino acids: CASSPQGWGGYTF. DNA of the CDR3: TGTGCCAGCAGCCCACAGGGCTGGGGTGGCTACACCTTC. The rearrangement uses TRBV5-6 and TRBJ1-2, with D perhaps TRBD1 (6 bases). Trimming shortened V by 4 bases and J by 7 bases, and 14 bases separated the two germline ends. CDR1 and CDR2 from the germline V gene are SGHDT and YYEEEE. The CDR3 runs to 13 residues. The full variable domain, its missing parts supplied by reference TRBV5-6 and TRBJ1-2, is DAGVTQSPTHLIKTRGQQVTLRCSPKSGHDTVSWYQQALGQGPQFIFQYYEEEERQRGNFPDRFSGHQFPNYSSELNVNALLLGDSALYLCASSPQGWGGYTFGSGTRLTVV.

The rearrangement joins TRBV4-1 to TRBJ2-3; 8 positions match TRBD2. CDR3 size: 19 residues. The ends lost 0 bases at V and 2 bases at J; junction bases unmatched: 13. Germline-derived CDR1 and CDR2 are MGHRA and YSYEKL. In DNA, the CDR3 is TGCGCCAGCAGCCAAGAGTACGGACTAGCTGTGCCCCCCACAGATACGCAGTATTTT. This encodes CASSQEYGLAVPPTDTQYF.

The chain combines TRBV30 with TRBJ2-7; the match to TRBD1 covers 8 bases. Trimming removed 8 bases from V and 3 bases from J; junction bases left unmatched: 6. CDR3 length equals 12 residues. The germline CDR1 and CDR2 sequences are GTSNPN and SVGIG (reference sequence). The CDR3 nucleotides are TGTGCCAGAGGACAGGGTGGCTACGAGCAGTACTTC. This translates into CARGQGGYEQYF.

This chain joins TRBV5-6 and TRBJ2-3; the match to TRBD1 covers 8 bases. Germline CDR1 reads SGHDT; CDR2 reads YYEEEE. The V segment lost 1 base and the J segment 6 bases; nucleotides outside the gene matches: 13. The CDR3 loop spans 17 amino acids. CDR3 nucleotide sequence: TGTGCCAGCAGCTTGTCAACGGGACAGGTTTTTATGGATACGCAGTATTTT. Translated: CASSLSTGQVFMDTQYF.

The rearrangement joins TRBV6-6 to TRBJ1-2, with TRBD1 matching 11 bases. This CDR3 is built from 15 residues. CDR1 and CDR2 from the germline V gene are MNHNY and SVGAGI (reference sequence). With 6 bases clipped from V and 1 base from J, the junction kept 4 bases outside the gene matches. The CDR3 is CASRAGTGGNYGYTF. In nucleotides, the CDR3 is TGTGCCAGCAGGGCTGGGACAGGGGGTAACTATGGCTACACCTTC.

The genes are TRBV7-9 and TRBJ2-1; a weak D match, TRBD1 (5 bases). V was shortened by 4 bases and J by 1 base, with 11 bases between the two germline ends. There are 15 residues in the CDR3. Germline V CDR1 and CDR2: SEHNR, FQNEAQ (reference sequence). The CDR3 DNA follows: TGTGCCAGCAGCTCGGGTGGGGCATCCTACAATGAGCAGTTCTTC. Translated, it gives CASSSGGASYNEQFF.

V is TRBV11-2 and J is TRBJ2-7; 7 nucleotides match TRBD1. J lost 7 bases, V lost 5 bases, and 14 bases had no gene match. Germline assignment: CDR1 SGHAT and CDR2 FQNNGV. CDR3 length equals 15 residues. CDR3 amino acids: CASSPTGQIVWEQYF. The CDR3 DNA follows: TGTGCCAGCAGCCCGACGGGACAGATCGTCTGGGAGCAGTACTTC. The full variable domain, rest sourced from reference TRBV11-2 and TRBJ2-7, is EAGVAQSPRYKIIEKRQSVAFWCNPISGHATLYWYQQILGQGPKLLIQFQNNGVVDDSQLPKDRFSAERLKGVDSTLKIQPAKLEDSAVYLCASSPTGQIVWEQYFGPGTRLTVT.

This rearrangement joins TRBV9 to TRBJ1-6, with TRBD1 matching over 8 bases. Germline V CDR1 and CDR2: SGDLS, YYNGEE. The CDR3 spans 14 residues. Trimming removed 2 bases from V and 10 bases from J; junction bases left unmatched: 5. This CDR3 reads CASSVTGEGSPLHF. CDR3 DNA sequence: TGTGCCAGCAGCGTGACAGGGGAGGGGTCACCCCTCCACTTT.

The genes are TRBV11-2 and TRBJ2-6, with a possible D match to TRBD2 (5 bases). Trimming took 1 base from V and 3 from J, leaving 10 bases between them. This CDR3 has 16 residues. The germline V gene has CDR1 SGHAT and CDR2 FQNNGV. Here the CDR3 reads CASSLGAGVGANVLTF. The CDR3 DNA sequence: TGTGCCAGCAGCTTAGGAGCCGGGGTTGGGGCCAACGTCCTGACTTTC.

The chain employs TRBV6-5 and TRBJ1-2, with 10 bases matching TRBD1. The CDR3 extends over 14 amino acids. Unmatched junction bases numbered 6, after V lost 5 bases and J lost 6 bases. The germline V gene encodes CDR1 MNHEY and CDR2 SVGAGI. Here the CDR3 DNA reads TGTGCCAGCAGTACCCGGACAGGGGGGAATGGCTACACCTTC. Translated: CASSTRTGGNGYTF.

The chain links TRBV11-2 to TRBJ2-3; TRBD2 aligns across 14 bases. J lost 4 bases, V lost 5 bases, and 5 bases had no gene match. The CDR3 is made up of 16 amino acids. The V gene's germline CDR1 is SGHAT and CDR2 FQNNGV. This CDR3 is CASSHGLAGGSDTQYF. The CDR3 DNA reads TGTGCCAGCAGCCACGGACTAGCGGGGGGTTCAGATACGCAGTATTTT.

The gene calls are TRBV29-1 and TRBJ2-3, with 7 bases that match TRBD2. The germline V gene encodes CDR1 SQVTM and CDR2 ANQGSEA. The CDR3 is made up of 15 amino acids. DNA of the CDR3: TGCGCCGGAGCTGGGTGGGGGGGTAGCACAGATACGCAGTATTTT. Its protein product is CAGAGWGGSTDTQYF.

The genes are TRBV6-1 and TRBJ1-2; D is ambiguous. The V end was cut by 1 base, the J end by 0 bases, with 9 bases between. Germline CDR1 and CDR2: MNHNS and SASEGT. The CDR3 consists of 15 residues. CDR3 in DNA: TGTGCCAGCAGTGAAGGGCGGCTAGCTAACTATGGCTACACCTTC. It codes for CASSEGRLANYGYTF.

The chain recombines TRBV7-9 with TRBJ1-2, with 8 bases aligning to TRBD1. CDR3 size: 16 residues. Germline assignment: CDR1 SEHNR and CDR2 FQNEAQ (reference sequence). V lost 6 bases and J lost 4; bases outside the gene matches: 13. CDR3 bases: TGTGCCAGCAGGGGGACAGGAGCCCGCCGGTTCTATGGCTACACCTTC. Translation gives CASRGTGARRFYGYTF.

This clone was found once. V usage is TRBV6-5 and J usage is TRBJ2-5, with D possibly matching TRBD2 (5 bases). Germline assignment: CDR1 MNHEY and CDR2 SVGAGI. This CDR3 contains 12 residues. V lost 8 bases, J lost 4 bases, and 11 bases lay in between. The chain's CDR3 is CASRTAGETQYF. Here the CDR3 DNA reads TGTGCCAGCCGGACGGCGGGAGAGACCCAGTACTTC.